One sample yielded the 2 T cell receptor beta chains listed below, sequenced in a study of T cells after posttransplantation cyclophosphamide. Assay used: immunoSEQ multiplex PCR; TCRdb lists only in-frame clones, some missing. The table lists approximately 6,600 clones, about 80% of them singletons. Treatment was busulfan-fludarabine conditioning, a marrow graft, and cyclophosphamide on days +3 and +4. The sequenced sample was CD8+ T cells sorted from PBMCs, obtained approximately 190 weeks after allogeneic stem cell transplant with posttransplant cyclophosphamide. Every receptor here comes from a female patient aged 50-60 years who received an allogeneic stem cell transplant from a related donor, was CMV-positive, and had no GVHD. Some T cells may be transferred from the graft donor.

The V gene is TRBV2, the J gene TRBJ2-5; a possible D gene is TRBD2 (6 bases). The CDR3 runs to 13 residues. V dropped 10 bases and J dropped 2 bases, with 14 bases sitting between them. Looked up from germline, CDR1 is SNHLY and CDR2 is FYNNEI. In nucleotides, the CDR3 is TGTGCCACCTTGGGACTTCCGCAAGAGACCCAGTACTTC. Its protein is CATLGLPQETQYF. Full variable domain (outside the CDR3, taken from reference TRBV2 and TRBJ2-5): EPEVTQTPSHQVTQMGQEVILRCVPISNHLYFYWYRQILGQKVEFLVSFYNNEISEKSEIFDDQFSVERPDGSNFTLKIRSTKLEDSAMYFCATLGLPQETQYFGPGTRLLVL.

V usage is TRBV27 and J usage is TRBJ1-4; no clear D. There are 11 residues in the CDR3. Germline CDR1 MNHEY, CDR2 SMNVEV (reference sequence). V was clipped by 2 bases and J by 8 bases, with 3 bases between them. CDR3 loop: CASSLGEKLFF. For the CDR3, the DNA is TGTGCCAGCAGTTTAGGCGAAAAACTGTTTTTT.